This T cell receptor (beta chain) was identified during a study of T-cell reconstitution after alpha-beta-depleted transplantation in children. Regarding the study as a whole: Several patients had high TCRbeta diversity at day 60; it came from surviving recipient T cells and thymic progenitors. By about two months after transplant, alpha-beta T cells reportedly arose from several hundred graft clones that had expanded. It was newly produced T cells that mostly accounted for T-cell counts and diversity one year after transplant.

Comment on this clonotype: The antigen remains undetermined.

V lost 4 bases, J lost 4 bases, and 16 bases lay in between. From germline, CDR1 is MNHEY and CDR2 SVGAGI. The CDR3 loop spans 16 amino acids. During its preparation, the TCRbeta library received unique molecular identifiers. MiXCR, applied by TCRdb to the PCR reads, yields one record per CDR3 protein. The sample carries 500,000 to 600,000 distinct CDR3 sequences, 27% recorded once. The input for sequencing was PBMCs, taken before TCRalphabeta/CD19-depleted stem cell transplant. This chain links TRBV6-5 with TRBJ2-2; TRBD2 is a possible D gene (6 bases). This TCR came from a boy in the first two years of life with Wiskott-Aldrich syndrome, due to receive a stem cell transplant. The CDR3, as DNA: TGTGCCAGCAGTTTCCACGGGGACTCTATCACCGGGGAGCTGTTTTTT. The encoded protein is CASSFHGDSITGELFF.